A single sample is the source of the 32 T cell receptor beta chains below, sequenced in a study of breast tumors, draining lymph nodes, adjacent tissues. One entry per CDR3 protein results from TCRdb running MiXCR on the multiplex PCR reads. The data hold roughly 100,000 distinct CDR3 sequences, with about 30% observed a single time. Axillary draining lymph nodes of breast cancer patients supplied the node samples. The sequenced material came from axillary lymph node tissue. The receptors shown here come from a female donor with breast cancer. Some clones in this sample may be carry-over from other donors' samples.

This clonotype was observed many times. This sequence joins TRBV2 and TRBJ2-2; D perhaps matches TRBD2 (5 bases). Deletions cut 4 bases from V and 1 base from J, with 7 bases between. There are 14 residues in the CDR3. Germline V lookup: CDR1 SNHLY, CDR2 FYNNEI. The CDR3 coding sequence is TGTGCCAGCAGTGTTAGCGAGAACACCGGGGAGCTGTTTTTT. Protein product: CASSVSENTGELFF. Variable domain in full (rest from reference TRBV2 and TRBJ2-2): EPEVTQTPSHQVTQMGQEVILRCVPISNHLYFYWYRQILGQKVEFLVSFYNNEISEKSEIFDDQFSVERPDGSNFTLKIRSTKLEDSAMYFCASSVSENTGELFFGEGSRLTVL.

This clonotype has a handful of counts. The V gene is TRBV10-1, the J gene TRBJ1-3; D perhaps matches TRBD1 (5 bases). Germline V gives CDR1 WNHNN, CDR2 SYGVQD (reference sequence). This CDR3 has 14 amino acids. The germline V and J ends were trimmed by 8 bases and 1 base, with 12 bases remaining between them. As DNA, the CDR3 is TGCGCCAGCCCCTCGACAGATTCTGGAAACACCATATATTTT. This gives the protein CASPSTDSGNTIYF.

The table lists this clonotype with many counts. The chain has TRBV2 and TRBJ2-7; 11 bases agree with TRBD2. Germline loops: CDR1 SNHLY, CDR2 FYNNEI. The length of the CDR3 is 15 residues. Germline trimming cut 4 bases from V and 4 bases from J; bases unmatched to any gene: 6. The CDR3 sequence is CASSGTSGRRYEQYF. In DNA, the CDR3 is TGTGCCAGCAGTGGCACTAGCGGGAGACGTTACGAGCAGTACTTC.

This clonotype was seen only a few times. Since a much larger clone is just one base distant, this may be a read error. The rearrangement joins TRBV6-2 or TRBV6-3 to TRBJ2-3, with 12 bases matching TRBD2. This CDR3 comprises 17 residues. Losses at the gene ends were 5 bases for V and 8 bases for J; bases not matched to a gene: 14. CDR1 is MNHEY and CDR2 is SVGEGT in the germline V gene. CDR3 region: CASSQRLAGESTATQYF. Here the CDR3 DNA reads TGTGCCAGCAGTCAACGACTAGCGGGGGAGTCCACGGCTACGCAGTATTTT.

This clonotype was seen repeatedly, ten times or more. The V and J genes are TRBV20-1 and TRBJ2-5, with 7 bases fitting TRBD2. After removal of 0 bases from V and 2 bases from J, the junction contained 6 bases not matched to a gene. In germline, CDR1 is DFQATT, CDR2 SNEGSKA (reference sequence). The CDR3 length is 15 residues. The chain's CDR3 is CSARDSSSGQETQYF. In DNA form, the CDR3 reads TGCAGTGCTAGAGATTCTTCTAGCGGACAAGAGACCCAGTACTTC.

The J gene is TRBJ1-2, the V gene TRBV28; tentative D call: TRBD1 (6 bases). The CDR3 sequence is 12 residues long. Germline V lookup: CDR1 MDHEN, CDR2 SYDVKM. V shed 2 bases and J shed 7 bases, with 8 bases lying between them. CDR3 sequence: CASSLRRGGYTF. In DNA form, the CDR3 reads TGTGCCAGCAGTTTACGCAGGGGTGGCTACACCTTC.

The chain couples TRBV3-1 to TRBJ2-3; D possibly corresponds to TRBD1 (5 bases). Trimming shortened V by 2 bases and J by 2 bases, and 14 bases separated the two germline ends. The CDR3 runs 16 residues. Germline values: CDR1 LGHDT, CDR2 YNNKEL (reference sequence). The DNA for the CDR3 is TGTGCCAGCAGCCAAATGGGGCTTAAGACCACAGATACGCAGTATTTT. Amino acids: CASSQMGLKTTDTQYF.

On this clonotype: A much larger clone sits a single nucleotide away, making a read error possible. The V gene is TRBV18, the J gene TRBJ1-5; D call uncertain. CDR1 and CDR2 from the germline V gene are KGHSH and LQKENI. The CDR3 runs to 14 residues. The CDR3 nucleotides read TGTGCCAGCTTACCAGGAGGGTTGGATCAGCCCCAGCATTTT. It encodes CASLPGGLDQPQHF.

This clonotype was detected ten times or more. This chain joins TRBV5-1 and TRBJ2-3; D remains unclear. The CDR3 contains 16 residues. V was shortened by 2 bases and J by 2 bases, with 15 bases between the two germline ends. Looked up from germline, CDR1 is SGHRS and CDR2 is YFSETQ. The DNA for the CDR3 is TGCGCCAGCAGCTTTAGGCACAGATCCTACACAGATACGCAGTATTTT. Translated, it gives CASSFRHRSYTDTQYF.

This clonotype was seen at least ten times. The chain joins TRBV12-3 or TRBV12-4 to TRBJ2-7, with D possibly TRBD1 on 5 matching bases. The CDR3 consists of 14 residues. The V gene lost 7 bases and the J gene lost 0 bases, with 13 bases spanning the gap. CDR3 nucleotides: TGTGCCAGCACCCCGCCCGGACACTCCTACGAGCAGTACTTC. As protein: CASTPPGHSYEQYF.

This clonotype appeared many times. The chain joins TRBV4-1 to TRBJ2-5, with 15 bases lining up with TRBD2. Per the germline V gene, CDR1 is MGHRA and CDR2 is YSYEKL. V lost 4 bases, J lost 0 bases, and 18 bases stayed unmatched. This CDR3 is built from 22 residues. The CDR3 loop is CASSRGDRLGTSGGLYQETQYF. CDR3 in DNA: TGCGCCAGCAGCCGGGGAGACAGACTCGGGACTAGCGGGGGGCTGTACCAAGAGACCCAGTACTTC.

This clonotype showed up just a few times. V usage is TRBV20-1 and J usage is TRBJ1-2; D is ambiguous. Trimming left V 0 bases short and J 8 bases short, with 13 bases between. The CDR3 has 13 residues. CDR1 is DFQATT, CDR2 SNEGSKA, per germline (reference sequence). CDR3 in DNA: TGCAGTGCTAGAGATTTGGGATTACAAGGCTACACCTTC. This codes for CSARDLGLQGYTF.

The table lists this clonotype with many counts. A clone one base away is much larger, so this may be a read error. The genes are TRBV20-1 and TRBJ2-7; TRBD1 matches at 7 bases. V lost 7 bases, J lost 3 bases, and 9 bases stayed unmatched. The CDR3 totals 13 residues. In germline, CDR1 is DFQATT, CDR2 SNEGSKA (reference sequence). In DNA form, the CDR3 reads TGCAGTGTTGGTCTGAGACAGGGCTACGAGCAGTACTTC. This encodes CSVGLRQGYEQYF.

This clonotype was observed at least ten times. For the CDR3, the DNA is TGCAGTGTTTCGCAGGCCCCTTACGAGCAGTACTTC. Translating gives CSVSQAPYEQYF. The chain uses TRBV20-1 and TRBJ2-7; D remains unclear. The CDR3 spans 12 residues. Germline values: CDR1 DFQATT, CDR2 SNEGSKA (reference sequence). The V and J ends lost 7 bases and 4 bases respectively, with 14 bases between them.

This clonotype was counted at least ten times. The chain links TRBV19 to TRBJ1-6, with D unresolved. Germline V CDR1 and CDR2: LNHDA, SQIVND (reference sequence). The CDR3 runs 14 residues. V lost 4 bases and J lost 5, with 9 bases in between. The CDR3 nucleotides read TGTGCCAGTAGTACAGAATGGGATAATTCACCCCTCCACTTT. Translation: CASSTEWDNSPLHF.

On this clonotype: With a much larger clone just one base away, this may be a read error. CDR3 coding DNA: TGTGCCAGCGCCTCGGGGACAGGGGATAATTCACCCCTCCACTTT. Translated: CASASGTGDNSPLHF. The genes are TRBV27 and TRBJ1-6, with 10 bases aligning to TRBD1. Losses at the gene ends were 8 bases for V and 5 bases for J; bases not matched to a gene: 6. CDR1 and CDR2 from the germline V gene are MNHEY and SMNVEV (reference sequence). CDR3 size: 15 residues.

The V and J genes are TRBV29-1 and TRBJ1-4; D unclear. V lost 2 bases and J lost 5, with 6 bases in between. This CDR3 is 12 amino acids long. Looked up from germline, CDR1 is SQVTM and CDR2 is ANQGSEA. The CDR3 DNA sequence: TGCAGCGTTGAACTGGGGAATGAAAAACTGTTTTTT. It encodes CSVELGNEKLFF.

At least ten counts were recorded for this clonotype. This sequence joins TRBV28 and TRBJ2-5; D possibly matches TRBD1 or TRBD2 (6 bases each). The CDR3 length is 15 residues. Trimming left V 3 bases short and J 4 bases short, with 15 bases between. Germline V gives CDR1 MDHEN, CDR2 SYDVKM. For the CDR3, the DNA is TGTGCCAGCAGTTTCAGGGGTCTCGGGAGAGAGACCCAGTACTTC. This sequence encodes CASSFRGLGRETQYF.

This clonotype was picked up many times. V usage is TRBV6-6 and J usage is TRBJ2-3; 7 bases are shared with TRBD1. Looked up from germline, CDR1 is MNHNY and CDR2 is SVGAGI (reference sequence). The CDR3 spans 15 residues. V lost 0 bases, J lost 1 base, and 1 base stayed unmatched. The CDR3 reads CASSYSRGRTDTQYF. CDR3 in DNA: TGTGCCAGCAGTTACTCGAGGGGGCGCACAGATACGCAGTATTTT.

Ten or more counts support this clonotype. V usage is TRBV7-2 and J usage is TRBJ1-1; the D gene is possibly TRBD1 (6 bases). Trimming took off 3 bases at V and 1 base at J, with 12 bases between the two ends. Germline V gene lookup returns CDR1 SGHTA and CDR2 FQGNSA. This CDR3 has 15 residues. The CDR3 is CASSFPRTANTEAFF. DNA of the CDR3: TGTGCCAGCAGCTTTCCTCGGACAGCGAACACTGAAGCTTTCTTT.

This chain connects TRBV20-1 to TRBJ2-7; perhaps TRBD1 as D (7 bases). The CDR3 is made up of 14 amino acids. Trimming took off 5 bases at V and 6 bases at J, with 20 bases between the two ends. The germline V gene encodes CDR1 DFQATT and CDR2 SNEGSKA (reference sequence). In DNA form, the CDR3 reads TGCAGTGCTCCCGAGACAGGGAGGTTTTGCGAGCAGTACTTC. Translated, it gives CSAPETGRFCEQYF.

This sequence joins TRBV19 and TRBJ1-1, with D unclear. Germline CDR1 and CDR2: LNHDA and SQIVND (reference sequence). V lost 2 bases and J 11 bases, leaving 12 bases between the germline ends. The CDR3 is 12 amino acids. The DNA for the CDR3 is TGTGCCAGTAGTATAATGGCCGGGATGGCTTTCTTT. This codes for CASSIMAGMAFF.

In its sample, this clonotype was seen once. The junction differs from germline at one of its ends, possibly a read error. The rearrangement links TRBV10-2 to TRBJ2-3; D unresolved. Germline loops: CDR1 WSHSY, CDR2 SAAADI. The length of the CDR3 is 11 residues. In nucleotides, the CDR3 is TGCGCCAGCAGTGAGCCGGATACACAGTATTTT. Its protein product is CASSEPDTQYF.

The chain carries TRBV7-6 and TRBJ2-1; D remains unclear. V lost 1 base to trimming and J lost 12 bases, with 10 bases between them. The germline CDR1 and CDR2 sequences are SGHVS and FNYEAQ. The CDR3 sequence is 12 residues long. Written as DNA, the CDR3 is TGTGCCAGCAGCTTAGGGGCAATGGGGCAGTTCTTC. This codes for CASSLGAMGQFF.

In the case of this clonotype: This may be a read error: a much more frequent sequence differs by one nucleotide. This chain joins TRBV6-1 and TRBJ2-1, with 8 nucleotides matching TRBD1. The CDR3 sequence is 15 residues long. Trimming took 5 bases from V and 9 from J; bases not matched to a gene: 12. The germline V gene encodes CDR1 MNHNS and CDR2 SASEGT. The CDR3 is CASSRTGRFAGEQFF. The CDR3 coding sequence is TGTGCCAGCAGTCGGACAGGGAGGTTTGCGGGTGAGCAGTTCTTC.

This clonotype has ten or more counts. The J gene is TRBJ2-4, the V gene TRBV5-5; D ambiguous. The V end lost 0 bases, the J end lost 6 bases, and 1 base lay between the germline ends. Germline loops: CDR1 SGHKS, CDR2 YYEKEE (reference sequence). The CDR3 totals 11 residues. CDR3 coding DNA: TGTGCCAGCAGCTTGGTAAACATTCAGTACTTC. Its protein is CASSLVNIQYF.

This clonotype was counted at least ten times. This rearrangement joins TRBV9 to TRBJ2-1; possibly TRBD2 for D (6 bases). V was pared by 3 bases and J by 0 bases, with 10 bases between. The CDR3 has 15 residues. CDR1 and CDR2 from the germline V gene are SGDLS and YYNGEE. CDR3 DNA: TGTGCCAGCAGCGCGCGGGATAGCTCCTACAATGAGCAGTTCTTC. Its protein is CASSARDSSYNEQFF.

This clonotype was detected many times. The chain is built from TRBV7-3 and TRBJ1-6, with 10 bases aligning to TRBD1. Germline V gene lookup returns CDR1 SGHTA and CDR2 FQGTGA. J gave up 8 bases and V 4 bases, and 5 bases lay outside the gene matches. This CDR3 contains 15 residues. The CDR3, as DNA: TGTGCCAGCAGCTCGGGACAGGGGTTTCATTCACCCCTCCACTTT. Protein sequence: CASSSGQGFHSPLHF. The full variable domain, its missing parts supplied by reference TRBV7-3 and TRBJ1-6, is GAGVSQTPSNKVTEKGKYVELRCDPISGHTALYWYRQSLGQGPEFLIYFQGTGAADDSGLPNDRFFAVRPEGSVSTLKIQRTERGDSAVYLCASSSGQGFHSPLHFGNGTRLTVT.

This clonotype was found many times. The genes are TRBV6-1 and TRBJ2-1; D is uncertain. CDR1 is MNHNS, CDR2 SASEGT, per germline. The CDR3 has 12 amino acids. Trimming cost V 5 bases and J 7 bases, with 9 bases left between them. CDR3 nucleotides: TGTGCCAGCAGTCCCCGTCGGAATGAGCAGTTCTTC. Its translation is CASSPRRNEQFF.

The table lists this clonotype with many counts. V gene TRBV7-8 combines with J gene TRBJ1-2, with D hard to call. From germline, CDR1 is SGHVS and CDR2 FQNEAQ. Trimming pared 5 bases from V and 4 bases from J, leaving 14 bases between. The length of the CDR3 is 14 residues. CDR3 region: CASSPRALPYGYTF. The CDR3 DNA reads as TGTGCCAGCAGCCCCCGGGCCCTCCCCTATGGCTACACCTTC.

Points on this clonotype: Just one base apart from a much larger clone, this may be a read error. CDR3 amino acids: CASSLTLHNEQFF. The CDR3 bases are TGTGCCAGCAGCTTGACCCTACACAATGAGCAGTTCTTC. The V call is TRBV5-6, the J call TRBJ2-1, with D uncertain. This CDR3 contains 13 residues. Trimming removed 1 base from V and 5 bases from J, with 7 bases in between. The V gene's germline CDR1 is SGHDT and CDR2 YYEEEE.

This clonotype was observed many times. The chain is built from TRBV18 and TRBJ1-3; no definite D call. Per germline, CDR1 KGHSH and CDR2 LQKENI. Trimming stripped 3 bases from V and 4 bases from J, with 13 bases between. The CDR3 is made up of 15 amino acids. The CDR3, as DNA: TGTGCCAGCTCACCCGAGCCTTCAGGAGGAAACACCATATATTTT. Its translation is CASSPEPSGGNTIYF.